Shown below are 25 T cell receptor beta chains from a single sample sequenced in a study of blood T cell repertoires in COVID-19. Data came from immunoSEQ multiplex PCR; TCRdb stores just in-frame clones and leaves some out. The data show under 300,000 clones, about 80% seen once. The source material was peripheral blood. The origin of the receptors is a woman aged 80 or over with acute or convalescent COVID-19.

J is TRBJ2-5 and V is TRBV3-1 (or the pseudogene TRBV3-2); D unclear. The CDR3 has 12 amino acids. Germline-derived CDR1 and CDR2 are LGHDT and YNNKEL (reference sequence). Deletions cut 4 bases from V and 0 bases from J, with 3 bases between. Here the CDR3 DNA reads TGTGCCAGCAGCCTATACCAAGAGACCCAGTACTTC. This codes for CASSLYQETQYF.

This chain connects TRBV18 to TRBJ2-3, with D unresolved. Between the trimmed V and J ends, which lost 3 bases and 0 bases, there was a span of 7 bases. CDR1 KGHSH and CDR2 LQKENI come from the germline V gene. CDR3 length: 14 amino acids. This CDR3 reads CASSPLSSTDTQYF. The CDR3 bases are TGTGCCAGCTCACCCCTCTCTAGCACAGATACGCAGTATTTT.

This chain uses TRBV20-1 with TRBJ2-7; D is perhaps TRBD2 (7 bases). The CDR3 consists of 14 residues. CDR1 is DFQATT, CDR2 SNEGSKA, per germline (reference sequence). V was shortened by 3 bases and J by 3 bases, with 15 bases between the two germline ends. CDR3 loop: CSASRGGGSYEQYF. The CDR3 DNA reads as TGCAGTGCTAGTAGGGGGGGCGGGAGCTACGAGCAGTACTTC.

This chain uses TRBV6-6 with TRBJ1-1; no definite D call. Germline-derived CDR1 and CDR2 are MNHNY and SVGAGI (reference sequence). Trimming stripped 6 bases from V and 4 bases from J, with 12 bases between. The CDR3 runs 13 residues. The CDR3 here is CASRRGPGTEAFF. The CDR3 bases are TGTGCCAGCAGGAGAGGTCCGGGCACTGAAGCTTTCTTT.

The chain uses TRBV6-2 or TRBV6-3 and TRBJ1-4; D might be TRBD1 (5 bases). CDR3 length equals 15 residues. From germline, CDR1 is MNHEY and CDR2 SVGEGT. Deletions cut 2 bases from V and 8 bases from J, with 15 bases between. The CDR3 bases are TGTGCCAGCAGTTACAGGGGCAGGGTCTCCGAAAAACTGTTTTTT. Amino acid sequence: CASSYRGRVSEKLFF.

The V call is TRBV6-5, the J call TRBJ1-1; a weak D match, TRBD1 (5 bases). The CDR3 has 12 amino acids. The V gene lost 10 bases and the J gene lost 4 bases, with 13 bases spanning the gap. Germline V gives CDR1 MNHEY, CDR2 SVGAGI. Written as DNA, the CDR3 is TGTGCCACGGGACTGCCCGGCACTGAAGCTTTCTTT. As protein: CATGLPGTEAFF.

The V call is TRBV12-3 or TRBV12-4, the J call TRBJ1-2, with TRBD1 identical over 8 bases. Trimming removed 4 bases from V and 7 bases from J; junction bases left unmatched: 5. This CDR3 has 13 residues. The DNA of the CDR3 is TGTGCCAGCAGTTATGACAGGGGATTTGGCTACACCTTC. Its protein product is CASSYDRGFGYTF.

This chain joins TRBV11-2 and TRBJ2-7; 7 nucleotides line up with TRBD2. The CDR3 consists of 14 residues. Germline-derived CDR1 and CDR2 are SGHAT and FQNNGV. Trimming removed 5 bases from V and 6 bases from J; junction bases left unmatched: 10. CDR3 sequence reads: CASSPGLGNGEQYF. The DNA of the CDR3 is TGTGCCAGCAGCCCAGGACTAGGGAATGGCGAGCAGTACTTC.

This chain links TRBV7-2 with TRBJ1-2, with TRBD1 identical over 7 bases. CDR1 and CDR2 from the germline V gene are SGHTA and FQGNSA. This CDR3 region has 13 residues. V gave up 0 bases and J gave up 7 bases; unmatched junction bases: 2. Written as DNA, the CDR3 is TGTGCCAGCAGCTTAGCGGGGACAGCTGGCTACACCTTC. It codes for CASSLAGTAGYTF.

J is TRBJ1-4 and V is TRBV10-3, with D unresolved. Germline V CDR1 and CDR2: ENHRY, SYGVKD. V was pared by 0 bases and J by 10 bases, with 15 bases between. This CDR3 is built from 15 residues. CDR3 amino acids: CAISESVAARGKLFF. In nucleotides, the CDR3 is TGTGCCATCAGTGAGTCGGTAGCAGCCCGAGGAAAACTGTTTTTT.

Many counts were recorded for this clone. This sequence joins TRBV14 and TRBJ1-1; 9 bases fit TRBD1. From germline, CDR1 is SGHDN and CDR2 FVKESK. V gave up 1 base and J gave up 3 bases; unmatched junction bases: 9. The CDR3 loop spans 17 amino acids. The CDR3 is CASSQGQGVNLDTEAFF. The CDR3 DNA sequence: TGTGCCAGCAGCCAAGGACAGGGGGTTAATTTGGACACTGAAGCTTTCTTT.

There are a few counts of this clone. DNA for the CDR3: TGTGCCAGCAGCCGTAGCGGTTACGCCTACGAGCAGTACTTC. This codes for CASSRSGYAYEQYF. This sequence joins TRBV6-5 and TRBJ2-7, with D possibly TRBD2 on 6 matching bases. This CDR3 contains 14 residues. Germline loops: CDR1 MNHEY, CDR2 SVGAGI. Trimming removed 6 bases from V and 2 bases from J, with 14 bases in between.

V is TRBV5-6 and J is TRBJ2-7; 7 nucleotides align to TRBD2. V shed 3 bases, J shed 0 bases, and the junction held 6 bases outside the gene matches. The CDR3 is 15 residues long. Per the germline V gene, CDR1 is SGHDT and CDR2 is YYEEEE. The chain's CDR3 is CASSSLAQSSYEQYF. The CDR3 region has the DNA TGTGCCAGCAGCTCACTAGCGCAAAGCTCCTACGAGCAGTACTTC.

V gene TRBV3-1 (or the pseudogene TRBV3-2) combines with J gene TRBJ2-5; weak D call: TRBD1 (6 bases). Germline lookup yields CDR1 LGHDT and CDR2 YNNKEL (reference sequence). The CDR3 extends over 13 amino acids. V was clipped by 6 bases and J by 5 bases, with 13 bases between them. CDR3: CASRGSRGETQYF. CDR3 sequence (DNA): TGTGCCAGCAGGGGGTCTAGGGGGGAGACCCAGTACTTC.

The chain has TRBV18 and TRBJ2-1; 13 bases align to TRBD2. CDR1 and CDR2 from the germline V gene are KGHSH and LQKENI. The CDR3 consists of 15 residues. V lost 8 bases and J lost 7; bases outside the gene matches: 8. The CDR3 sequence: CASNSGTSGNNEQFF. The CDR3 nucleotides read TGTGCCAGCAATTCCGGGACTAGCGGGAATAATGAGCAGTTCTTC.

This clone was counted a few times. This chain connects TRBV3-1 (or the pseudogene TRBV3-2) to TRBJ1-1; D uncertain. The CDR3 contains 11 residues. Germline V CDR1 and CDR2: LGHDT, YNNKEL (reference sequence). Trimming stripped 1 base from V and 13 bases from J, with 10 bases between. The DNA of the CDR3 is TGTGCCAGCAGCCAAGGGAGGAGAGTTTTCTTT. Translation gives CASSQGRRVFF.

The chain couples TRBV10-3 to TRBJ2-1; the match to TRBD2 covers 10 bases. The CDR3 sequence is 15 residues long. Germline-derived CDR1 and CDR2 are ENHRY and SYGVKD. The junction had 6 bases not matched to a gene; V was cut back by 3 bases and J by 7 bases. In DNA form, the CDR3 reads TGTGCCATCAGTGAAGCGGGAGGGCGTTGGAATGAGCAGTTCTTC. As protein: CAISEAGGRWNEQFF.

This clone was seen just once. V gene TRBV18 combines with J gene TRBJ1-2, with D uncertain. V dropped 2 bases and J dropped 0 bases, with 10 bases sitting between them. Germline assignment: CDR1 KGHSH and CDR2 LQKENI. This CDR3 comprises 15 residues. This chain's CDR3 is CASSPYNPPNYGYTF. In nucleotides, the CDR3 is TGTGCCAGCTCACCATACAATCCACCTAACTATGGCTACACCTTC.

The chain uses TRBV10-3 and TRBJ2-7; 10 bases fit TRBD1. The junction had 9 bases not matched to a gene; V was cut back by 5 bases and J by 2 bases. Per the germline V gene, CDR1 is ENHRY and CDR2 is SYGVKD. The CDR3 spans 16 residues. CDR3 residues: CAISRGQGRTTYEQYF. The CDR3 region has the DNA TGTGCCATCAGTAGGGGACAGGGGCGCACTACCTACGAGCAGTACTTC.

The J gene is TRBJ1-6, the V gene TRBV3-1 (or the pseudogene TRBV3-2); D is undetermined. This CDR3 has 13 residues. The V and J ends lost 4 bases and 8 bases respectively, with 9 bases between them. Germline V gives CDR1 LGHDT, CDR2 YNNKEL (reference sequence). The CDR3 spells CASSLYSDSPLHF. As DNA, the CDR3 is TGTGCCAGCAGCCTATACAGTGATTCACCCCTCCACTTT.

The V call is TRBV4-1, the J call TRBJ2-1; 9 bases are a match to TRBD2. The germline V gene has CDR1 MGHRA and CDR2 YSYEKL. V dropped 3 bases and J dropped 4; count of bases not matched to a gene: 4. The CDR3 is made up of 15 amino acids. Written as DNA, the CDR3 is TGCGCCAGCAGCCAGCTGGGACTAGCTTACAATGAGCAGTTCTTC. This sequence encodes CASSQLGLAYNEQFF.

About this clone itself: Other DNA sequences of this sample code for an identical CDR3. The chain couples TRBV9 to TRBJ2-5, with no clear D. The CDR3 has 13 residues. V gave up 1 base and J gave up 1 base, with 5 bases separating them. Germline CDR1 and CDR2: SGDLS and YYNGEE. CDR3: CASSVTAQETQYF. DNA of the CDR3: TGTGCCAGCAGCGTAACAGCCCAAGAGACCCAGTACTTC.

This chain uses TRBV5-4 with TRBJ2-1; 10 bases are shared with TRBD2. The CDR3 is made up of 16 amino acids. The germline V gene encodes CDR1 SGHNT and CDR2 YYREEE (reference sequence). V lost 0 bases to trimming and J lost 9 bases; unmatched junction nucleotides: 9. As DNA, the CDR3 is TGTGCCAGCAGCTTGGCCGGGCTAGCGGGGGAAGTTGAGCAGTTCTTC. This codes for CASSLAGLAGEVEQFF.

This sequence joins TRBV14 and TRBJ2-4; TRBD2 might be the D (5 bases). Germline values: CDR1 SGHDN, CDR2 FVKESK. The CDR3 extends over 16 amino acids. Trimming left V 1 base short and J 7 bases short, with 17 bases between. The CDR3 sequence is CASSQAGGWVANIQYF. As DNA, the CDR3 is TGTGCCAGCAGCCAAGCTGGCGGGTGGGTTGCGAACATTCAGTACTTC. Using reference TRBV14 and TRBJ2-4 for the parts outside the CDR3, the full variable domain is EAGVTQFPSHSVIEKGQTVTLRCDPISGHDNLYWYRRVMGKEIKFLLHFVKESKQDESGMPNNRFLAERTGGTYSTLKVQPAELEDSGVYFCASSQAGGWVANIQYFGAGTRLSVL.

Remarks on this clone: In the same sample, other DNA sequences code for this CDR3. The CDR3 protein is CASRSTGVDGYTF. As DNA, the CDR3 is TGTGCCAGCAGGTCGACAGGGGTGGATGGCTACACCTTC. The chain employs TRBV12-3 or TRBV12-4 and TRBJ1-2; 8 nucleotides line up with TRBD1. Trimming took 6 bases from V and 6 from J; bases not matched to a gene: 6. This CDR3 comprises 13 residues.